The present entry profiles one TCR beta chain with its context. Survey level was the resolution at which the v3.0 immunoSEQ assay ran. Only in-frame clones appear in the TCRdb table, and some are missing; sequencing was by immunoSEQ multiplex PCR. This table holds under 20,000 clones, 80% found once. The data belong to a study of long-term antiretroviral therapy in people with HIV. Cryopreserved PBMC samples of about 0.9-10 million cells were used for DNA extraction. The CDR3 runs 15 residues. Germline values: CDR1 LNHDA, CDR2 SQIVND (reference sequence). V lost 6 bases to trimming and J lost 0 bases, with 14 bases between them.

The sequence was collected from a woman between 40 and 55 years old with HIV. The starting material was unsorted PBMCs, obtained 0.2 years after starting antiretroviral therapy. The chain employs TRBV19 and TRBJ1-1, with a weak D call TRBD1 (6 bases). CDR3 sequence: CASRPYREMNTEAFF. Written as DNA, the CDR3 is TGTGCCAGTAGGCCGTACAGGGAAATGAACACTGAAGCTTTCTTT.